The next 8 T cell receptor beta chains were all read from a single sample in a study of breast tumors, draining lymph nodes, adjacent tissues. Axillary draining lymph nodes of breast cancer patients supplied the node samples. TCRdb analysed the multiplex PCR reads with MiXCR anew, one entry per CDR3 protein. The data contain under 150,000 distinct CDR3 sequences, approximately 22% of them singletons. Specimen: axillary lymph node tissue. The receptors shown here come from a female donor with breast cancer. Some clones in this sample may be carry-over from other donors' samples.

This clonotype came up many times. This chain joins TRBV12-3 or TRBV12-4 and TRBJ1-2; D is perhaps TRBD1 (5 bases). Trimming cost V 5 bases and J 8 bases, with 15 bases left between them. The CDR3 covers 13 residues. The CDR3 region has the DNA TGTGCCAGCAGTCTCCGAGAGGGACGAGGCTACACCTTC. It codes for CASSLREGRGYTF.

There are many counts of this clonotype. J is TRBJ2-1 and V is TRBV18; D uncertain. There are 16 residues in the CDR3. The V and J ends lost 0 bases and 0 bases respectively, with 9 bases between them. Germline V CDR1 and CDR2: KGHSH, LQKENI. Here the CDR3 DNA reads TGTGCCAGCTCACCACCTACCTTGATCTCCTACAATGAGCAGTTCTTC. Its protein is CASSPPTLISYNEQFF.

In this sample, this clonotype turned up many times. The rearrangement uses TRBV6-6 and TRBJ2-2, with 14 nucleotides matching TRBD2. V gave up 5 bases and J gave up 6 bases; unmatched junction bases: 14. The CDR3 spans 19 residues. The germline V gene has CDR1 MNHNY and CDR2 SVGAGI (reference sequence). CDR3 sequence: CASSRYGLAGGQRAGELFF. Written as DNA, the CDR3 is TGTGCCAGCAGTCGCTATGGACTAGCGGGAGGTCAACGGGCCGGGGAGCTGTTTTTT.

This clonotype showed up many times. CDR3: CSASRRGRQFF. For the CDR3, the DNA is TGCAGTGCTAGTAGACGGGGGAGGCAGTTCTTC. The chain has TRBV20-1 and TRBJ2-1; D is perhaps TRBD2 (6 bases). This CDR3 is 11 amino acids long. The V and J ends lost 3 bases and 12 bases respectively, with 12 bases between them. The germline gives CDR1 DFQATT, CDR2 SNEGSKA (reference sequence).

This clonotype was counted many times. The chain carries TRBV2 and TRBJ1-2; D perhaps matches TRBD1 (6 bases). Germline-derived CDR1 and CDR2 are SNHLY and FYNNEI. V was pared by 9 bases and J by 0 bases, with 11 bases between. The CDR3 is made up of 13 amino acids. This chain's CDR3 is CASRDTPNYGYTF. The CDR3 DNA reads as TGTGCCAGTCGGGACACCCCTAACTATGGCTACACCTTC. The full variable domain, its missing parts supplied by reference TRBV2 and TRBJ1-2, is EPEVTQTPSHQVTQMGQEVILRCVPISNHLYFYWYRQILGQKVEFLVSFYNNEISEKSEIFDDQFSVERPDGSNFTLKIRSTKLEDSAMYFCASRDTPNYGYTFGSGTRLTVV.

Comment on this clonotype: A read error may explain this, as a much larger clone is one base away. This is likely a read error, given that the CDR3 carries no conserved phenylalanine or tryptophan at its end. The chain carries TRBV18 and TRBJ1-4; maybe TRBD1 (5 bases). This CDR3 is built from 15 residues. Germline-derived CDR1 and CDR2 are KGHSH and LQKENI. Trimming took 4 bases from V and 8 from J, leaving 17 bases between them. CDR3: CASSRSEGLVEKLFL. The CDR3 DNA reads as TGTGCCAGCTCACGTTCAGAGGGGTTGGTAGAAAAACTGTTTCTT.

Many counts were recorded for this clonotype. The genes are TRBV12-3 or TRBV12-4 and TRBJ2-3; 7 bases align to TRBD2. The CDR3 consists of 16 residues. The junction had 6 bases not matched to a gene; V was cut back by 1 base and J by 2 bases. CDR3 in DNA: TGTGCCAGCAGTTTAGGCCTAGCGGTCTACACAGATACGCAGTATTTT. It is translated as CASSLGLAVYTDTQYF.

This clonotype was recorded at least ten times. The chain employs TRBV7-8 and TRBJ2-1, with D perhaps matching TRBD1 (5 bases). Deletions cut 1 base from V and 8 bases from J, with 21 bases between. Germline CDR1 is SGHVS and CDR2 is FQNEAQ. The CDR3 runs to 17 residues. The CDR3, as DNA: TGTGCCAGCAGCTTAGTGAGGCTGGGTCGAAAAGGGGATGAGCAGTTCTTC. Translating it yields CASSLVRLGRKGDEQFF.